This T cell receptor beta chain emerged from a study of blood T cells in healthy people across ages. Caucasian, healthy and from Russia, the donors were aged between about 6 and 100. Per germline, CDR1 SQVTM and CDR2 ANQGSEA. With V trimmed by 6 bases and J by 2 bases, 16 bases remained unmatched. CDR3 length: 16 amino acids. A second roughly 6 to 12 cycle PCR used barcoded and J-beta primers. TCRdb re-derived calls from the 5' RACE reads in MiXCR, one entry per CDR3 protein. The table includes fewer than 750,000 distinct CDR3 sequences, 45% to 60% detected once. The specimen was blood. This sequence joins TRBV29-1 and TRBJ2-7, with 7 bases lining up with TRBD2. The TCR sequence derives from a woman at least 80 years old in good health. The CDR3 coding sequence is TGCAGCGTCTCATTCCCGTCTAGCGGCGTTACCTACGAGCAGTACTTC. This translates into CSVSFPSSGVTYEQYF.